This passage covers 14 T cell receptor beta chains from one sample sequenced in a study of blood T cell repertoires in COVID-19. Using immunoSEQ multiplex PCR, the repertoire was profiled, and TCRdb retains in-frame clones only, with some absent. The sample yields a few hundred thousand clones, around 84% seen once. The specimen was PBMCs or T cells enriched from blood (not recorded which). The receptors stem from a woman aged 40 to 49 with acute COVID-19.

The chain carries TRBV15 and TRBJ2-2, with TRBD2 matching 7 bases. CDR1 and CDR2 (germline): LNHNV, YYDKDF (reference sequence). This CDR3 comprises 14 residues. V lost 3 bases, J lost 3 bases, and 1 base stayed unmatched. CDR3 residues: CATSRGGDTGELFF. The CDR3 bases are TGTGCCACCAGCAGGGGGGGGGACACCGGGGAGCTGTTTTTT.

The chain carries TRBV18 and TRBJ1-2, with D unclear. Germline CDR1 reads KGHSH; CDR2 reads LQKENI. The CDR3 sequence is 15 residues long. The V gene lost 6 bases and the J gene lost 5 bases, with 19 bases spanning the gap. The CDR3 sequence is CASSPTYEQAYGYTF. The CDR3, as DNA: TGTGCCAGCTCCCCGACCTACGAGCAGGCTTATGGCTACACCTTC.

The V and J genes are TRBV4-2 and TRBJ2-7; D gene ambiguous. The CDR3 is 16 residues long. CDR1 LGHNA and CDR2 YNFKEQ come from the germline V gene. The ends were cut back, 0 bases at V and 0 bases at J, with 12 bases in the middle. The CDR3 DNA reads TGTGCCAGCAGCCAAGACAGACTCTTAAGCTCCTACGAGCAGTACTTC. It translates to CASSQDRLLSSYEQYF.

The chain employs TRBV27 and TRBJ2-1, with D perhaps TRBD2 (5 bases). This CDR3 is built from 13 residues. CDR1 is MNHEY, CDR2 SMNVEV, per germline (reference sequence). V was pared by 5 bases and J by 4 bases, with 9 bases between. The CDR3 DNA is TGTGCCAGCAGTCCCGGGGTGTACAATGAGCAGTTCTTC. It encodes CASSPGVYNEQFF.

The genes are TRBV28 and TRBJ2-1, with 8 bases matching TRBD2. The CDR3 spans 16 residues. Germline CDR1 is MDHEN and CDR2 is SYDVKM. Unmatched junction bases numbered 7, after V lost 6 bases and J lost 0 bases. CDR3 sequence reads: CASSRGGTGSYNEQFF. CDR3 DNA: TGTGCCAGCAGCCGGGGGGGTACAGGCTCCTACAATGAGCAGTTCTTC.

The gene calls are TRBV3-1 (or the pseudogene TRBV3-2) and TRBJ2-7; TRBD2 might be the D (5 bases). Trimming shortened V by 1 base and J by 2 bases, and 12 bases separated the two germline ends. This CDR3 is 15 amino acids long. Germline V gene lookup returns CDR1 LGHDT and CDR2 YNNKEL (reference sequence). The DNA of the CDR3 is TGTGCCAGCAGCCAAGGCGGGTTGCGGCCCTACGAGCAGTACTTC. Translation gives CASSQGGLRPYEQYF.

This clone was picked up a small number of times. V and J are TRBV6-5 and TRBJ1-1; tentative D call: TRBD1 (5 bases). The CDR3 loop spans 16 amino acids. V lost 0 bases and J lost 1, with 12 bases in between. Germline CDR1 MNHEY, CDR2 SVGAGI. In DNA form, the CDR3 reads TGTGCCAGCAGTTACTCGTTTCGCCAGGGGAACACTGAAGCTTTCTTT. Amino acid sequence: CASSYSFRQGNTEAFF.

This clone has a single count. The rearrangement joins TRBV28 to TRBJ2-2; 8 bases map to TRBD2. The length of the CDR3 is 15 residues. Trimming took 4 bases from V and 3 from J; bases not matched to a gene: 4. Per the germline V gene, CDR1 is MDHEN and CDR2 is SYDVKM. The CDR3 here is CASSSGGLDTGELFF. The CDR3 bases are TGTGCCAGCAGTTCGGGAGGGCTAGACACCGGGGAGCTGTTTTTT.

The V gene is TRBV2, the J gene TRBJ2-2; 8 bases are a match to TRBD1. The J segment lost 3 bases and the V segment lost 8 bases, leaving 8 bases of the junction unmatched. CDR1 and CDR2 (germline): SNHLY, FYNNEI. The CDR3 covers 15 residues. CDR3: CASVRQGAYTGELFF. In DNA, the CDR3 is TGTGCCAGCGTTCGGCAGGGGGCTTACACCGGGGAGCTGTTTTTT.

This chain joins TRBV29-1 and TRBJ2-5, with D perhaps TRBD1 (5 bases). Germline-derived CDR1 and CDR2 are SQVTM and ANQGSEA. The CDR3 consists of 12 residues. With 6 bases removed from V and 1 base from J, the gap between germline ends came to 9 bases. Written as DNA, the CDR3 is TGCAGCGTGATGGACACCCAAGAGACCCAGTACTTC. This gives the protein CSVMDTQETQYF.

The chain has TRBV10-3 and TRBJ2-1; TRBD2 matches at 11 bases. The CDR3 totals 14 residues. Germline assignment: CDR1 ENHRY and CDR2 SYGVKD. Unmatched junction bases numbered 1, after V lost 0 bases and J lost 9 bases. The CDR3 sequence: CAISESTSGVEQFF. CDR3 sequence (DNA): TGTGCCATCAGTGAGTCGACTAGCGGGGTTGAGCAGTTCTTC.

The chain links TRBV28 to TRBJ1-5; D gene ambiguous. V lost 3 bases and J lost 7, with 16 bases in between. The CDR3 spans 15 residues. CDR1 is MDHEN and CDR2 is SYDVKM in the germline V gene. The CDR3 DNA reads TGTGCCAGCAGTTTCTTAGCGTCGAGTTGGCAGCCCCAGCATTTT. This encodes CASSFLASSWQPQHF.

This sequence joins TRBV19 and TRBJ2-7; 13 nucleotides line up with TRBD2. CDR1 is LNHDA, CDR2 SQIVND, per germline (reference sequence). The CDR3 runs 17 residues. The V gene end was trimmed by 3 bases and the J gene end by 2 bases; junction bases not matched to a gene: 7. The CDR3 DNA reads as TGTGCCAGTAGTATGGGGAACGGACTAGCGGGAGCCTACGAGCAGTACTTC. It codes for CASSMGNGLAGAYEQYF.

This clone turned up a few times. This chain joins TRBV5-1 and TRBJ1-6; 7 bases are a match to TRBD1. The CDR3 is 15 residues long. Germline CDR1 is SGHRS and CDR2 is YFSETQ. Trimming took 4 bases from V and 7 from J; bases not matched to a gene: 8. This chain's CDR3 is CASSPSGTANSPLHF. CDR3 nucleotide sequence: TGCGCCAGCAGCCCCTCCGGGACAGCCAATTCACCCCTCCACTTT.